The 20 T cell receptor beta chains below were found in one sample sequenced in a study of cytomegalovirus exposure and HLA in healthy donors. PCR amplification relied on 60 Vbeta primers (plus 13 Jbeta primers). Method: immunoSEQ multiplex PCR; TCRdb's copy keeps in-frame clones and lacks some. The top ten clones hold 1.5% to 1.9% of a sample with 180,000 or so clones, 82% of them seen once. Material: PBMCs. The receptor set was obtained from a man aged 35 to 55 in good health and CMV-seronegative.

The rearrangement links TRBV5-5 to TRBJ1-1; the D gene is possibly TRBD1 (5 bases). The germline gives CDR1 SGHKS, CDR2 YYEKEE (reference sequence). The CDR3 consists of 16 residues. V was clipped by 4 bases and J by 1 base, with 17 bases between them. The CDR3 region has the DNA TGTGCCAGCAGCCCCCTTCCCAATACAGGGAACACTGAAGCTTTCTTT. It yields the protein CASSPLPNTGNTEAFF.

This rearrangement joins TRBV7-9 to TRBJ2-4; TRBD1 matches 7 bases. Germline values: CDR1 SEHNR, CDR2 FQNEAQ (reference sequence). V lost 4 bases and J lost 4; bases outside the gene matches: 13. This CDR3 spans 17 amino acids. CDR3: CASSSKGRGHQKNIQYF. The CDR3 DNA reads as TGTGCCAGCAGCTCAAAAGGAAGGGGGCATCAGAAAAACATTCAGTACTTC.

The J gene is TRBJ2-2, the V gene TRBV19, with 7 bases lining up with TRBD1. J was trimmed by 5 bases and V by 4 bases; bases with no gene match: 7. Per germline, CDR1 LNHDA and CDR2 SQIVND (reference sequence). The CDR3 covers 15 residues. The CDR3 here is CASSTLDRATGELFF. CDR3 sequence (DNA): TGTGCCAGTAGTACCCTCGACAGGGCGACCGGGGAGCTGTTTTTT.

The sample holds one count of this clone. The rearrangement links TRBV5-6 to TRBJ2-3; D is unresolved. The germline V and J ends were trimmed by 2 bases and 0 bases, with 10 bases remaining between them. The CDR3 runs to 15 residues. Germline V lookup: CDR1 SGHDT, CDR2 YYEEEE. The CDR3 DNA sequence: TGTGCCAGCAGCTTTTTGTCCGGGAGCACAGATACGCAGTATTTT. Its translation is CASSFLSGSTDTQYF. Looking up the rest from reference TRBV5-6 and TRBJ2-3 gives the full variable domain: DAGVTQSPTHLIKTRGQQVTLRCSPKSGHDTVSWYQQALGQGPQFIFQYYEEEERQRGNFPDRFSGHQFPNYSSELNVNALLLGDSALYLCASSFLSGSTDTQYFGPGTRLTVL.

The chain combines TRBV28 with TRBJ2-1; TRBD1 agrees at 8 bases. The CDR3 consists of 15 residues. Germline V gene lookup returns CDR1 MDHEN and CDR2 SYDVKM. V lost 7 bases, J lost 7 bases, and 12 bases stayed unmatched. The CDR3 spells CASTTGQGWLNEQFF. The DNA for the CDR3 is TGTGCCAGCACGACAGGACAGGGTTGGTTAAATGAGCAGTTCTTC.

The chain uses TRBV29-1 and TRBJ2-5; 9 bases agree with TRBD2. This CDR3 spans 14 amino acids. V dropped 8 bases and J dropped 5; count of bases not matched to a gene: 12. CDR1 and CDR2 from the germline V gene are SQVTM and ANQGSEA. The CDR3 spells CSSFGGGGRETQYF. In DNA form, the CDR3 reads TGCAGCTCGTTCGGCGGGGGGGGGCGGGAGACCCAGTACTTC. The variable domain in full, with the rest retrieved from reference TRBV29-1 and TRBJ2-5, is SAVISQKPSRDICQRGTSLTIQCQVDSQVTMMFWYRQQPGQSLTLIATANQGSEATYESGFVIDKFPISRPNLTFSTLTVSNMSPEDSSIYLCSSFGGGGRETQYFGPGTRLLVL.

The chain has TRBV19 and TRBJ2-3; 8 bases are shared with TRBD1. CDR3 length equals 15 residues. With V trimmed by 8 bases and J by 0 bases, 7 bases remained unmatched. In germline, CDR1 is LNHDA, CDR2 SQIVND (reference sequence). The CDR3 DNA sequence: TGTGCCAGTCGGCCGAGGGACAGGAGCACAGATACGCAGTATTTT. Translation: CASRPRDRSTDTQYF.

The chain couples TRBV7-9 to TRBJ1-3, with D unresolved. The CDR3 covers 14 residues. Germline CDR1 reads SEHNR; CDR2 reads FQNEAQ (reference sequence). The V end lost 3 bases, the J end lost 0 bases, and 6 bases lay between the germline ends. CDR3 amino acids: CASSLRISGNTIYF. Written as DNA, the CDR3 is TGTGCCAGCAGCTTGCGGATCTCTGGAAACACCATATATTTT.

This clone was detected a few times. The V call is TRBV6-6, the J call TRBJ2-2; 8 nucleotides line up with TRBD2. Trimming cost V 2 bases and J 3 bases; bases outside gene matches: 5. The CDR3 contains 16 residues. Per germline, CDR1 MNHNY and CDR2 SVGAGI (reference sequence). The DNA of the CDR3 is TGTGCCAGCAGTTACCGGGGGGGTCCGTACACCGGGGAGCTGTTTTTT. Translation gives CASSYRGGPYTGELFF.

The V call is TRBV30, the J call TRBJ1-5; 7 bases align to TRBD1. CDR3 size: 15 residues. V gave up 3 bases and J gave up 0 bases; unmatched junction bases: 5. Per the germline V gene, CDR1 is GTSNPN and CDR2 is SVGIG (reference sequence). The CDR3 bases are TGTGCCTGGAGGGGGACAGCAGCTAGCAATCAGCCCCAGCATTTT. This codes for CAWRGTAASNQPQHF.

The chain combines TRBV9 with TRBJ2-2; 9 bases agree with TRBD2. Germline V gives CDR1 SGDLS, CDR2 YYNGEE. The CDR3 has 15 residues. With 0 bases clipped from V and 5 bases from J, the junction kept 2 bases outside the gene matches. CDR3: CASSVVTSGTGELFF. CDR3 DNA sequence: TGTGCCAGCAGCGTAGTCACTAGCGGGACCGGGGAGCTGTTTTTT.

The rearrangement joins TRBV7-2 to TRBJ2-1; TRBD2 matches at 10 bases. Trimming at V came to 4 bases and at J to 1 base, leaving 1 base not matched to a gene. The CDR3 length is 15 residues. Germline V gives CDR1 SGHTA, CDR2 FQGNSA. The CDR3 region is CASSSTSGSYNEQFF. CDR3 DNA: TGTGCCAGCAGCTCGACTAGCGGGTCCTACAATGAGCAGTTCTTC.

Here the CDR3 reads CASSPVPTPGETQYF. CDR3 DNA sequence: TGTGCCAGCAGCCCAGTACCCACCCCAGGGGAGACCCAGTACTTC. The chain employs TRBV9 and TRBJ2-5, with D perhaps TRBD1 (5 bases). Looked up from germline, CDR1 is SGDLS and CDR2 is YYNGEE. The CDR3 is made up of 15 amino acids. V lost 4 bases and J lost 5, with 18 bases in between.

J is TRBJ2-5 and V is TRBV5-1, with 10 positions matching TRBD2. The CDR3 is 16 residues long. The V gene end was trimmed by 4 bases and the J gene end by 3 bases; junction bases not matched to a gene: 9. Germline V gives CDR1 SGHRS, CDR2 YFSETQ. CDR3 sequence (DNA): TGCGCCAGCAGCGTGGGTGCTAGCGGGGGAAAAGAGACCCAGTACTTC. Residues: CASSVGASGGKETQYF.

The chain employs TRBV29-1 and TRBJ2-7; TRBD1 aligns across 7 bases. V lost 0 bases to trimming and J lost 1 base; unmatched junction nucleotides: 9. CDR3 length: 16 residues. Per the germline V gene, CDR1 is SQVTM and CDR2 is ANQGSEA. The CDR3 loop reads CSVEEVVRQGSYEQYF. As DNA, the CDR3 is TGCAGCGTTGAAGAAGTCGTTCGACAGGGTTCCTACGAGCAGTACTTC.

The J gene is TRBJ2-5, the V gene TRBV29-1; D is perhaps TRBD1 (5 bases). CDR1 SQVTM and CDR2 ANQGSEA come from the germline V gene. V was shortened by 5 bases and J by 9 bases, with 19 bases between the two germline ends. This CDR3 has 13 residues. The CDR3 DNA reads as TGCAGCGTTTCTTCCAGGGCAGAAAAGGCCCAGTACTTC. Translation: CSVSSRAEKAQYF. The variable domain in full, with the rest retrieved from reference TRBV29-1 and TRBJ2-5, is SAVISQKPSRDICQRGTSLTIQCQVDSQVTMMFWYRQQPGQSLTLIATANQGSEATYESGFVIDKFPISRPNLTFSTLTVSNMSPEDSSIYLCSVSSRAEKAQYFGPGTRLLVL.

This clone appeared once. Other nucleotide sequences from this sample produce the same CDR3. The chain has TRBV19 and TRBJ2-3; possibly TRBD2 for D (5 bases). The V and J ends lost 1 base and 0 bases respectively, with 5 bases between them. CDR3 size: 14 residues. Germline values: CDR1 LNHDA, CDR2 SQIVND (reference sequence). DNA for the CDR3: TGTGCCAGTAGTATAGGGACTAGCACAGATACGCAGTATTTT. Translated, it gives CASSIGTSTDTQYF.

The gene calls are TRBV5-4 and TRBJ1-1; 7 bases line up with TRBD1. CDR3 length: 15 residues. The germline gives CDR1 SGHNT, CDR2 YYREEE (reference sequence). The trim removed 4 bases at V and 1 base at J, leaving 7 bases unmatched. The CDR3 nucleotides read TGTGCCAGCAGCGGAAAGGGACAGAGGAACACTGAAGCTTTCTTT. It is translated as CASSGKGQRNTEAFF.

This clone has just a few counts. The chain has TRBV6-5 and TRBJ2-7, with 9 bases identical to TRBD1. CDR1 is MNHEY and CDR2 is SVGAGI in the germline V gene. This CDR3 region has 15 residues. Trimming took 6 bases from V and 4 from J; bases not matched to a gene: 10. CDR3: CASRTPGQGQYEQYF. The CDR3 DNA reads as TGTGCCAGCAGAACCCCGGGACAGGGACAGTACGAGCAGTACTTC.

The chain links TRBV11-3 to TRBJ2-2; tentative D call: TRBD2 (7 bases). Trimming took off 8 bases at V and 3 bases at J, with 19 bases between the two ends. The germline CDR1 and CDR2 sequences are SGHNT and YENEEA. The CDR3 is 16 amino acids. The CDR3 DNA follows: TGTGCCAGCCCCGGAGGGGGGGCCCTGTACACCGGGGAGCTGTTTTTT. This codes for CASPGGGALYTGELFF.